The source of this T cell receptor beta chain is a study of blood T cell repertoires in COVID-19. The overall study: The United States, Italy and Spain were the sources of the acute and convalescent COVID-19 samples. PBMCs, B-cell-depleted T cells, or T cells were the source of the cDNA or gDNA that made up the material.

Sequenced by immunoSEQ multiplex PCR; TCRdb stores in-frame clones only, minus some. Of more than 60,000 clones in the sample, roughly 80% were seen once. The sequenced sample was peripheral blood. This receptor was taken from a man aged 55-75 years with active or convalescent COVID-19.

In DNA form, the CDR3 reads TGTGCCAGCAGCCCCCAGGACTTCTATGGCTACACCTTC. Amino acids: CASSPQDFYGYTF. The J gene is TRBJ1-2, the V gene TRBV3-1 (or the pseudogene TRBV3-2); no definite D call. CDR1 is LGHDT, CDR2 YNNKEL, per germline (reference sequence). The CDR3 has 13 amino acids. With 4 bases removed from V and 4 bases from J, the gap between germline ends came to 10 bases.